This T cell receptor beta chain was identified during a study of blood T cell repertoires in COVID-19. The CDR3 runs 13 residues. V lost 6 bases to trimming and J lost 3 bases; unmatched junction nucleotides: 4. Sequenced by immunoSEQ multiplex PCR; TCRdb stores in-frame clones only, minus some. Found here are around 700,000 clones, more than 80% of them singletons; the top ten hold around 0.3%. The chain combines TRBV12-3 or TRBV12-4 with TRBJ2-7, with 8 bases fitting TRBD1. The clonotype was recovered from a woman under 30 with acute or convalescent COVID-19. Material for sequencing was peripheral blood. CDR3: CASSTGGNYEQYF. The CDR3 region has the DNA TGTGCCAGCAGCACAGGGGGAAACTACGAGCAGTACTTC.